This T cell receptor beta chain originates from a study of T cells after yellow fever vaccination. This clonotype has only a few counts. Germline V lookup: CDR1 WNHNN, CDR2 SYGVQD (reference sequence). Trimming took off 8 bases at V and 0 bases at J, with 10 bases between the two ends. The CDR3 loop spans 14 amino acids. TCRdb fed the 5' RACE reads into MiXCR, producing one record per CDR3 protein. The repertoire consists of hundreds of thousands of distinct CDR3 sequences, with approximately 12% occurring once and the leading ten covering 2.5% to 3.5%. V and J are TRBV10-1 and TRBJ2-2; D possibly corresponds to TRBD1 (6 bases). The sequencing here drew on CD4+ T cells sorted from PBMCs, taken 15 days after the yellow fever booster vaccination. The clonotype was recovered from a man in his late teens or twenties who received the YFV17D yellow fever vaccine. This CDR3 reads CASAKGANTGELFF. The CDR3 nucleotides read TGCGCCAGCGCCAAGGGGGCGAACACCGGGGAGCTGTTTTTT.